The 14 T cell receptor beta chains listed next were all sequenced from one sample in a study of long-term antiretroviral therapy in people with HIV (dated by TCRdb to between 2021 and 2023). Sequencing of the TRB variable region was done with the immunoSEQ hsTCRB v3.0 assay at survey level resolution. Entries here come from immuneACCESS through TCRdb and include only in-frame sequences with V and J called. Some clones fail to appear in such tables; in the studies checked, an unresolved V gene covers under half of the shortfall, and the cause of the remainder is unknown. Across this sample there are approximately 26,000 clones, with 84% seen only once. Jointly, the top ten make up under 8% of the sample. Material: unsorted PBMCs, obtained 0.4 years after starting antiretroviral therapy. The origin of the receptors is a man between 18 and 29 years old with HIV.

V and J are TRBV29-1 and TRBJ1-5; tentatively, D is TRBD1 (5 bases). The CDR3 covers 10 residues. V was clipped by 4 bases and J by 7 bases, with 5 bases between them. CDR1 SQVTM and CDR2 ANQGSEA come from the germline V gene. The CDR3 coding sequence is TGCAGCGTTGGGGGGCAGCCCCAGCATTTT. It specifies CSVGGQPQHF.

A remark on this clone: The same CDR3 arises from other DNA sequences in this sample as well. The chain couples TRBV9 to TRBJ1-6; D unclear. The CDR3 covers 13 residues. The germline V and J ends were trimmed by 3 bases and 2 bases, with 3 bases remaining between them. CDR1 is SGDLS and CDR2 is YYNGEE in the germline V gene. CDR3 residues: CASSEAYNSPLHF. The CDR3 DNA reads as TGTGCCAGCAGCGAGGCCTATAATTCACCCCTCCACTTT.

The gene calls are TRBV7-3 and TRBJ2-7; D may be TRBD1 (5 bases). V was clipped by 4 bases and J by 6 bases, with 13 bases between them. CDR1 is SGHTA, CDR2 FQGTGA, per germline. The CDR3 has 13 residues. The CDR3 protein is CASSSQGTSEQYF. In DNA form, the CDR3 reads TGTGCCAGCAGCTCCCAGGGAACCAGCGAGCAGTACTTC.

The V call is TRBV2, the J call TRBJ2-7; D remains unclear. The CDR3 covers 12 residues. The germline V gene encodes CDR1 SNHLY and CDR2 FYNNEI. V was clipped by 3 bases and J by 3 bases, with 6 bases between them. The CDR3 loop reads CASSETSYEQYF. CDR3 sequence (DNA): TGTGCCAGCAGTGAGACAAGCTACGAGCAGTACTTC.

The rearrangement links TRBV20-1 to TRBJ1-1; D unclear. This CDR3 spans 10 amino acids. The germline gives CDR1 DFQATT, CDR2 SNEGSKA (reference sequence). The V gene lost 3 bases and the J gene lost 3 bases, with 2 bases spanning the gap. The CDR3 here is CSARDTEAFF. The DNA of the CDR3 is TGCAGTGCTAGGGACACTGAAGCTTTCTTT.

The chain recombines TRBV7-2 with TRBJ2-1; TRBD2 matches 11 bases. Trimming at V came to 4 bases and at J to 2 bases, leaving 1 base not matched to a gene. Per the germline V gene, CDR1 is SGHTA and CDR2 is FQGNSA. The CDR3 is 15 amino acids. CDR3 bases: TGTGCCAGCAGCTCTAGCGGGAGGACCTACAATGAGCAGTTCTTC. Translated: CASSSSGRTYNEQFF.

The chain recombines TRBV11-1 with TRBJ1-1; 8 bases are a match to TRBD1. The germline V gene has CDR1 SGHAT and CDR2 FQDESV (reference sequence). This CDR3 contains 14 residues. The ends lost 3 bases at V and 1 base at J; junction bases unmatched: 1. The CDR3 DNA is TGTGCCAGCAGCTTCGGGACAGGGAACACTGAAGCTTTCTTT. It is translated as CASSFGTGNTEAFF.

This clone was observed once. The J gene is TRBJ2-3, the V gene TRBV4-3; no reliable D call. Trimming shortened V by 6 bases and J by 2 bases, and 18 bases separated the two germline ends. The CDR3 runs to 16 residues. Germline CDR1 reads LGHNA; CDR2 reads YSLEER. CDR3: CASSFNPAGVTDTQYF. CDR3 sequence (DNA): TGCGCCAGCAGTTTCAACCCAGCAGGAGTCACAGATACGCAGTATTTT.

The gene calls are TRBV19 and TRBJ2-1; possibly TRBD2 for D (7 bases). This CDR3 has 15 amino acids. Germline V gene data show CDR1 as LNHDA and CDR2 as SQIVND (reference sequence). The V end lost 2 bases, the J end lost 7 bases, and 15 bases lay between the germline ends. CDR3 nucleotides: TGTGCCAGTAGTATATACGGGGGGCCCGGGAATGAGCAGTTCTTC. Encoded protein: CASSIYGGPGNEQFF.

V usage is TRBV27 and J usage is TRBJ1-4, with 10 nucleotides matching TRBD1. This CDR3 is 19 amino acids long. The junction had 14 bases not matched to a gene; V was cut back by 2 bases and J by 5 bases. Germline V gene lookup returns CDR1 MNHEY and CDR2 SMNVEV (reference sequence). The CDR3 loop reads CASSLRRGTGVTWNEKLFF. CDR3 nucleotides: TGTGCCAGCAGTTTAAGAAGGGGGACAGGGGTTACGTGGAATGAAAAACTGTTTTTT.

The DNA of the CDR3 is TGTGCCAGTAGTATGACGACAGGGAGCTCCTACGAGCAGTACTTC. Protein: CASSMTTGSSYEQYF. The V gene is TRBV19, the J gene TRBJ2-7; 7 positions agree with TRBD1. Germline V gene lookup returns CDR1 LNHDA and CDR2 SQIVND (reference sequence). This CDR3 is built from 15 residues. J lost 0 bases, V lost 3 bases, and 5 bases had no gene match.

The chain carries TRBV9 and TRBJ2-2; TRBD1 is a possible D gene (6 bases). V was pared by 3 bases and J by 5 bases, with 11 bases between. CDR3 length: 14 residues. Germline-derived CDR1 and CDR2 are SGDLS and YYNGEE. The CDR3 is CASSAEGVTGELFF. The CDR3 DNA follows: TGTGCCAGCAGCGCCGAGGGGGTTACCGGGGAGCTGTTTTTT.

The CDR3 reads CASSLGPGALNYGYTF. The CDR3 bases are TGTGCCAGCAGCTTAGGCCCGGGGGCCCTTAACTATGGCTACACCTTC. The chain uses TRBV7-8 and TRBJ1-2, with a tentative D call TRBD1 (6 bases). The CDR3 length is 16 residues. V was cut by 1 base and J by 1 base, with 13 bases left in between. Germline lookup yields CDR1 SGHVS and CDR2 FQNEAQ.

This sequence joins TRBV4-1 and TRBJ2-1; 8 bases are shared with TRBD2. Per the germline V gene, CDR1 is MGHRA and CDR2 is YSYEKL. After removal of 2 bases from V and 4 bases from J, the junction contained 10 bases not matched to a gene. The CDR3 totals 17 residues. CDR3 DNA: TGCGCCAGCAGCCAAATGGCTAGCGGGTTGATTTACAATGAGCAGTTCTTC. Residues: CASSQMASGLIYNEQFF.